This is a list of T cell receptor beta chains from one sample in a study of OX40 agonist ivuxolimab in advanced cancers. The table came from immunoSEQ multiplex PCR; TCRdb's copy has only in-frame clones and leaves some out. The table includes about 61,000 clones, less than 90% detected once. The specimen comprised CD4+ or CD8+ T cells sorted from blood, sampled in a trial of the OX40 agonist ivuxolimab. Every receptor here comes from an adult with an advanced solid tumor such as melanoma, head and neck, liver or kidney cancer. Both conserved end residues are part of each CDR3.

TRBJ1-2,13,TRBV5-4,CASSFNRGDGYTF
TRBJ1-5,16,TRBV19,CASSIEGVYSNQPQHF
TRBJ1-4,15,TRBV19,CASTSLGTSNEKLFF
TRBJ1-1,14,TRBV30,CAWSAPGGVTEAFF
TRBJ2-3,11,TRBV19,CASSHTDTQYF
.,13,TRBV19,CASSPGGSYEQYF
TRBJ2-1,12,TRBV7-6,CASSARDGEQFF
TRBJ1-5,14,TRBV30,CAWRRGGQGQPQHF
TRBJ2-2,15,TRBV7-9,CASSSGQGNTGELFF
TRBJ2-3,17,TRBV4-2,CASSQGPTSGGADTQYF
TRBJ2-5,17,TRBV5-8,CASSPGRGLGPQETQYF
TRBJ1-5,14,TRBV28,CASSSGQGNQPQHF
TRBJ2-1,18,TRBV9,CASSEGGGSAFSYNEQFF
TRBJ2-5,14,TRBV15,CATSRGRGQETQYF
TRBJ1-6,14,TRBV28,CASKAGTVNSPLHF
TRBJ2-3,18,TRBV7-3,CASSLRGLAGGATDTQYF
TRBJ1-6,15,TRBV7-3,CASSLTGQGGSPLHF
TRBJ2-7,13,TRBV6-5,CATLAGAPLEQYF
TRBJ2-2,16,TRBV7-9,CASSLGVGKNTGELFF
TRBJ1-5,15,TRBV4-2,CASSQDRGDAQPQHF
TRBJ1-3,17,TRBV23-1,CASSQSNGGLNGNTIYF
TRBJ1-3,15,TRBV13,CASSSAGRSGNTIYF
TRBJ2-3,13,TRBV28,CATKGGEADTQYF
TRBJ2-1,16,TRBV7-3,CASSPRGGSSYNEQFF
TRBJ2-5,12,TRBV6-5,CATGTAQETQYF
TRBJ2-1,13,TRBV7-2,CASSFLVGNEQFF
TRBJ2-3,12,TRBV27,CATLDRTDTQYF
TRBJ1-2,13,TRBV30,CAWGQGDNYGYTF
TRBJ2-7,14,TRBV5-3,CARSFRRIDYEQYF
TRBJ1-5,16,TRBV10-3,CAISELDRGRDQPQHF
TRBJ2-7,13,TRBV7-2,CASSLVGIHEQYF